The rows below give T cell receptor beta chains drawn from one sample of a study of shared clonotypes between healthy human individuals. The data were produced by immunoSEQ multiplex PCR, yet TCRdb's version contains in-frame clones alone and is incomplete. Among around 980,000 clones listed, about 80% were seen once. Sequenced: memory CD4+ T cells from PBMCs. Source of these receptors: a young man in good health. Some clones in this sample may be carry-over from other donors' samples. The CDR3 runs from the conserved cysteine through the conserved F or W. A D gene is named only where the DNA matches it firmly. Not every row has a clone size; where given, it reads once, few, many or a size class.

clone size	V gene	J gene	D gene	CDR3 DNA	CDR3 protein
.	TRBV7-2	TRBJ2-7	.	TGTGCCAGCAGTCGAATAGGGACCTACGAGCAGTACTTC	CASSRIGTYEQYF
.	TRBV7-8	TRBJ1-4	TRBD1	TGTGCCAGCAGCTTAGGACAGGGCGGTGAAAAACTGTTTTTT	CASSLGQGGEKLFF
.	TRBV27	TRBJ2-1	TRBD2	TGTGCCAGCAGCCGTCTAGCGGGAGTGTCCTACAATGAGCAGTTCTTC	CASSRLAGVSYNEQFF
few	TRBV7-6	TRBJ2-3	TRBD2	TGTGCCAGCAGCTTGGGGGGGATGACAGATACGCAGTATTTT	CASSLGGMTDTQYF
.	TRBV7-9	TRBJ2-2	.	TGTGCCAGCAGCTTAGGGTCCGGGACCGGGGAGCTGTTTTTT	CASSLGSGTGELFF
.	TRBV19	TRBJ2-4	.	TGTGCCAGTCAAGGGGGGACCCTAGCCAAAAACATTCAGTACTTC	CASQGGTLAKNIQYF
.	TRBV29-1	TRBJ1-1	.	TGCAGCGTCTCCGGTGGGGGTGGCTACACTGAAGCTTTCTTT	CSVSGGGGYTEAFF
.	TRBV4-1	TRBJ2-4	.	TGCGCCAGCAGCCAAGGCCGGTCGGTCGGGGCCAAAAACATTCAGTACTTC	CASSQGRSVGAKNIQYF
.	TRBV5-1	TRBJ1-3	TRBD1	TGCGCCAGCAGCTTGGAGGGACAGGGTTCTGGAAACACCATATATTTT	CASSLEGQGSGNTIYF
.	TRBV10-2	TRBJ2-7	.	TGCGCCAGCAGTGAGTTGGGGCGTAGCTCCTACGAGCAGTACTTC	CASSELGRSSYEQYF
once	TRBV6-5	TRBJ2-2	.	TGTGCCAGCAGTCGCTCGAACACCGGGGAGCTGTTTTTT	CASSRSNTGELFF
.	TRBV10-3	TRBJ2-2	.	TGTGCCACGATGATCATGGGGAACACCGGGGAGCTGTTTTTT	CATMIMGNTGELFF
once	TRBV2	TRBJ2-1	.	TGTGCCAGCATGGGGAGCACCTCCTACAATGAGCAGTTCTTC	CASMGSTSYNEQFF
few	TRBV5-8	TRBJ1-1	.	TGTGCCAGCAGCTCGGGTGGGGGAGACACTGAAGCTTTCTTT	CASSSGGGDTEAFF
.	TRBV4-1	TRBJ2-1	.	TGCGCCAGCAGCCAACCAACGATTGGGAGGGGGCTAAAGTTCTTC	CASSQPTIGRGLKFF
.	TRBV28	TRBJ1-1	.	TGTGCCAGCAGCTGGACGGTGAACACTGAAGCTTTCTTT	CASSWTVNTEAFF
.	TRBV6-1	TRBJ1-2	.	TGTGCCAGCAGTGATGGGGGTGACTATGGCTACACCTTC	CASSDGGDYGYTF
.	TRBV5-4	TRBJ2-7	.	TGTGCCAGCAGCTCGGCCTTGACTATCTACGAGCAGTACTTC	CASSSALTIYEQYF
.	TRBV5-1	TRBJ2-3	TRBD2	TGCGCCAGCAGCCCCGGGACTAGCAGATCACAAACAGATACGCAGTATTTT	CASSPGTSRSQTDTQYF
.	TRBV5-1	TRBJ2-5	.	TGCGCCAGCAGCTTGGGGGACATGGCAGGAGTAGAGACCCAGTACTTC	CASSLGDMAGVETQYF
few	TRBV7-2	TRBJ1-3	.	TGTGCCAGCAGCTTAGTCGGACTCCGGAACACCATATATTTT	CASSLVGLRNTIYF
.	TRBV9	TRBJ1-2	.	TGTGCCAGCAGCCAAAGAGCTAACTATGGCTACACCTTC	CASSQRANYGYTF
few	TRBV6-5	TRBJ1-2	TRBD1	TGTGCCAGCAGTTTAGACGGACAGGGGAACGGCTACACCTTC	CASSLDGQGNGYTF
many	TRBV2	TRBJ2-1	.	TGTGCCAGCAGTGCTTTGCAGGCTGGCTACAATGAGCAGTTCTTC	CASSALQAGYNEQFF
many	TRBV4-1	TRBJ2-3	.	TGCGCCAGCAGCCAAGTTGCAGGGTCTAGCTCCTCCACAGATACGCAGTATTTT	CASSQVAGSSSSTDTQYF
.	TRBV7-9	TRBJ2-5	TRBD1	TGTGCCAGCAGAGACAGGGACCAAGAGACCCAGTACTTC	CASRDRDQETQYF
.	TRBV4-1	TRBJ2-7	TRBD1	TGCGCCAGCAGCCGGACGGACAGGGTGGGCGGCGAGCAGTACTTC	CASSRTDRVGGEQYF
once	TRBV7-2	TRBJ2-7	TRBD1	TGTGCCAGCAGCGCGACACAGGGGCCCTACGAGCAGTACTTC	CASSATQGPYEQYF
.	TRBV15	TRBJ2-5	TRBD1	TGTGCCACCAGCAGAGGGGGACAGGGATTTCGAGAGACCCAGTACTTC	CATSRGGQGFRETQYF
.	TRBV25-1	TRBJ2-3	.	TGTGCCAGCAGTGATGGACGGAGCACAGATACGCAGTATTTT	CASSDGRSTDTQYF
.	TRBV4-2	TRBJ1-6	.	TGTGCCAGCAGCCAAGATCGACAGATTAATTCACCCCTCCACTTT	CASSQDRQINSPLHF
few	TRBV5-4	TRBJ2-2	.	TGTGCCACGTCCGGGACGGGCACCGGGGAGCTGTTTTTT	CATSGTGTGELFF
few	TRBV5-1	TRBJ2-1	.	TGCGCCAGCAGCTGGGGGGGACAGGCCTACAATGAGCAGTTCTTC	CASSWGGQAYNEQFF
.	TRBV27	TRBJ2-7	TRBD2	TGTGCCAGCAGTTTAGCGGGAGGGGGCTACGAGCAGTACTTC	CASSLAGGGYEQYF
.	TRBV10-1	TRBJ2-7	.	TGCGCCAGCAGTGAGTTCAGGGCTGTCGACGAGCAGTACTTC	CASSEFRAVDEQYF
once	TRBV5-8	TRBJ2-5	.	TGTGCCAGCAGCTTGGCTAGGCTGGGGGAGCAGTACTTC	CASSLARLGEQYF
.	TRBV9	TRBJ1-5	TRBD1	TGTGCCAGCAGCGTTATCCGGGACAGGGTTCAGCCCCAGCATTTT	CASSVIRDRVQPQHF
.	TRBV7-2	TRBJ1-2	TRBD1	TGTGCCAGCAGCCCTCAAAGGACAGGGCCCTATGGCTACACCTTC	CASSPQRTGPYGYTF
.	TRBV2	TRBJ1-5	.	TGTGCCATCGATACAGGGACCAATCAGCCCCAGCATTTT	CAIDTGTNQPQHF
.	TRBV2	TRBJ1-4	TRBD1	TGTGCCAGCACACGGGACAGTTATGAAAAACTGTTTTTT	CASTRDSYEKLFF
.	TRBV6-5	TRBJ2-7	.	TGTGCCAGCAAGGAGTTGAGCTCCTACGAGCAGTACTTC	CASKELSSYEQYF
.	TRBV19	TRBJ2-7	.	TGTGCCAGTAGTATAGTGGCAGGTCCGTACGAGCAGTACTTC	CASSIVAGPYEQYF
.	TRBV6-5	TRBJ2-2	.	TGTGCCAGCAGTGATAGGTCCAACGGGGAGCTGTTTTTT	CASSDRSNGELFF
.	TRBV27	TRBJ2-7	.	TGTGCCAGCAGTGACTCCCCTCTCGGCTGGCCCCCCTACGAGCAGTACTTC	CASSDSPLGWPPYEQYF
few	TRBV29-1	TRBJ1-1	.	TGCAGCGCCCAAAACACTGAAGCTTTCTTT	CSAQNTEAFF
.	TRBV4-3	TRBJ1-2	TRBD1	TGCGCCAGCAGCCAAGCTTTTAAGGGACAGGGTAACTATGGCTACACCTTC	CASSQAFKGQGNYGYTF
once	TRBV30	TRBJ1-1	.	TGTGCCTGGAGTCTAGACAGGGAAGCTTTCTTT	CAWSLDREAFF
.	TRBV19	TRBJ2-7	TRBD1	TGTGCCAGTAGTATACCAGGGGGTTACGAGCAGTACTTC	CASSIPGGYEQYF
.	TRBV30	TRBJ2-7	TRBD1	TGTGCCTGGAGTTACGCGACAGGGCCTTACGAGCAGTACTTC	CAWSYATGPYEQYF
.	TRBV11-2	TRBJ1-4	.	TGTGCCAGCAGCTTCGTCGATGCAACTAATGAAAAACTGTTTTTT	CASSFVDATNEKLFF
.	TRBV5-1	TRBJ1-2	.	TGCGCCAGCAGCTTGGACAGCACGTGGGGCTACACCTTC	CASSLDSTWGYTF
.	TRBV5-1	TRBJ2-1	.	TGCGCCAGCACCTGGGGGACCGGCTCCTACAATGAGCAGTTCTTC	CASTWGTGSYNEQFF
.	TRBV6-6	TRBJ1-5	TRBD1	TGTGCCAGCAGTTACGGGGGACAGGGGACATTAGCCCAGCATTTT	CASSYGGQGTLAQHF
.	TRBV30	TRBJ1-2	.	TGTGCCTGGAGGGTGGGGAGTAACTATGGCTACACCTTC	CAWRVGSNYGYTF
.	TRBV29-1	TRBJ2-3	.	TGCAGCGCTCTGAAGGGAGGGCAGGGGACCCACACAGATACGCAGTATTTT	CSALKGGQGTHTDTQYF
once	TRBV9	TRBJ1-2	.	TGTGCCAGCAGCCCCCGAGCCGGCTTCTCCTATGGCTACACCTTC	CASSPRAGFSYGYTF
.	TRBV6-5	TRBJ2-7	.	TGTGCCAGCAGTTATAACTTTGGGGGTGCCTACGAGCAGTACTTC	CASSYNFGGAYEQYF
once	TRBV7-9	TRBJ2-5	.	TGTGCCAGCAGCTTAATGTGGGACCCCAGCCAAGAGACCCAGTACTTC	CASSLMWDPSQETQYF
.	TRBV4-3	TRBJ2-2	.	TGCGCCAGCAGCCAAGGGCGGGTAGTCGTGACCGGGGAGCTGTTTTTT	CASSQGRVVVTGELFF
.	TRBV2	TRBJ2-2	TRBD2	TGTGCCAGCATCCCGACTAGCGGGAGTACGCACACCGGGGAGCTGTTTTTT	CASIPTSGSTHTGELFF